This paragraph covers one T cell receptor beta chain sequence. This clone was observed a single time. This clone's antigen is unknown. Nothing much larger sits one base from this clone, and base qualities are not available. Read against the paper, the sample's time point label means: about 28 days (+/-7) after the second vaccine dose. AZD1222 recipients with second doses at about 4 weeks or about 12 weeks were pooled, because spike-specific TCR depth and breadth did not differ between schedules. The vaccinee samples were drawn from two UK trials, COV001 and COV002, one of which was a single-blind randomized controlled phase 2/3 trial testing AZD1222 (ChAdOx1 nCoV-19) in healthy adults. Trial participant PBMC samples were collected at day 0 and day 28 after the second dose for TCRbeta chain sequencing. The sample originates from a study of T cell responses to AZD1222 COVID-19 vaccine (dated by TCRdb to the early 2020s). Study-wide context: TCR sequencing covered fewer than 250 trial participants: 207 given two doses of AZD1222 and 26 given two doses of MenACWY control vaccine. Trial participants were enrolled into age subgroups of 18-55, 56-69 and 70-plus years, which contained about 160, 30 and 59 TCR-sequenced participants, respectively. Findings and caveats that apply to the study as a whole: Reportedly, almost half of the unique spike-specific TCRs recognized epitopes lying outside the regions that are mutated in the B.1.351 and B.1.1.7 variants. Vaccine-associated CD4 TCRs spanned the whole spike protein, with dominant responses in regions 160-218 and 743-854. Conclusions about previously exposed vaccinees are limited, since just 5 to 7 AZD1222 recipients were seropositive for SARS-CoV-2 at baseline. Participants were mostly white British, with more females than males. The authors suggested clonal diversity may have been underestimated. In the small 56-69-year group, the increase in depth fell short of significance, most likely because of low power. Because no samples from the day 14 peak response were available, repertoires could be characterized only after the peak T cell response. After two AZD1222 doses, spike-specific TCR breadth and depth were significantly higher than at day 0 and than in MenACWY recipients.

The CDR3 runs 13 residues from the cysteine to the phenylalanine. Only the CDR3 DNA stays, 39 bases, in frame from base 1. The germline V gene specifies SGHTA as CDR1 and FQGNSA as CDR2. The trim is 5 bases for V and 6 bases for J, with a gap of 10 bases between the germline ends. The CDR3 regions of human TCRbeta chains were subjected to immunosequencing. Concerning the study's data processing: Repertoire TCRs were matched against a reference library of SARS-CoV-2-specific TCRs generated with the MIRA antigen-specificity platform. Breadth was defined as the fraction of unique TCRs that were SARS-CoV-2-associated. Depth was defined as the fraction of total T cells that were SARS-CoV-2-associated. Using the MIRA data, each spike-specific TCR was mapped to the spike region that the TCR reacts to and placed in a CD4 or CD8 class. Log10-transformed breadth and depth values were compared by one-way ANOVA with Sidak's multiple comparisons tests. Here the immuneACCESS table is served through TCRdb, limited to in-frame sequences with V and J called. Missing clones are a known gap in these copies; in checked studies unresolved V genes cover under half, and the rest lacks a known reason. V, J and clone size are those of that table, while D and trimming were read from the DNA. In all, the sample holds around 170,000 clones, and about 90% of those were seen once. The leading ten clones occupy around 1.9% of the sample.

This specimen consisted of peripheral blood, obtained 28 days after the second AZD1222 dose. This sequence was found in an adult who received the AZD1222 COVID-19 vaccine. The chain employs TRBV7-2 and TRBJ1-4; TRBD1 is possibly the D segment (5 matching bases). In nucleotides, the sequence is TGTGCCAGCAGCCCCCGGGGGGATGAAAAACTGTTTTTT. This yields the protein CASSPRGDEKLFF.